The clone carrying this T cell receptor (beta chain) was counted between two and nine times. These data belong to a study of blood T cell repertoires in COVID-19. The overall study: Acute and convalescent COVID-19 samples came from the United States, Italy and Spain. T cells, B-cell-depleted T cells, or PBMCs provided the cDNA or gDNA that served as material.

Original processing notes: Scientists estimated how many nucleated cells there were by amplifying reference gene primers. Here immunoSEQ multiplex PCR was the method, and the copy in TCRdb shows in-frame clones only, minus some. V and J calls and clone size are those listed in that table; D and trimming were worked out from the DNA. This table holds about 110,000 clones, more than 65% found once. The CDR3 consists of 19 residues. Germline CDR1 is SGHTA and CDR2 is FQGNSA. Trimming cost V 0 bases and J 1 base; bases outside gene matches: 6. Input material: peripheral blood. The receptor was derived from a woman older than 75 with active or convalescent COVID-19. This chain joins TRBV7-2 and TRBJ2-7; 16 nucleotides align to TRBD2. The CDR3 nucleotides read TGTGCCAGCAGCTTAGCGGGGACTAGCGGGAGGGCCGGGTCCTACGAGCAGTACTTC. Its translation is CASSLAGTSGRAGSYEQYF.